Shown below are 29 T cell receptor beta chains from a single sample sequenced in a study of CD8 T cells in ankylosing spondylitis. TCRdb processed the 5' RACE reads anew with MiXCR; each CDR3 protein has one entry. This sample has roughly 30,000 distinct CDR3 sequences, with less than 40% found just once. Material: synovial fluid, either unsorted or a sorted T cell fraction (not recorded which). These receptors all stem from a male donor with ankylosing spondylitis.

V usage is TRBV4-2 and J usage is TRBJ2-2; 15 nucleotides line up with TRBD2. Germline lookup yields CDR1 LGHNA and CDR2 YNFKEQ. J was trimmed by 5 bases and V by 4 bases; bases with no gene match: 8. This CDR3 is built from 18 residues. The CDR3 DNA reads TGTGCCAGCAGCCTAGGACTAGCGGGAGGGCCGTTGACCGGGGAGCTGTTTTTT. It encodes CASSLGLAGGPLTGELFF.

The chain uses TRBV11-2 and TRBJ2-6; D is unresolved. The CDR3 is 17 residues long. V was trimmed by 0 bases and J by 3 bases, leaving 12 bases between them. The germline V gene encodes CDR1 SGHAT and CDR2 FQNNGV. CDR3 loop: CASSLEASLYGANVLTF. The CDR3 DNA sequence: TGTGCCAGCAGCTTAGAAGCCTCGCTGTATGGGGCCAACGTCCTGACTTTC.

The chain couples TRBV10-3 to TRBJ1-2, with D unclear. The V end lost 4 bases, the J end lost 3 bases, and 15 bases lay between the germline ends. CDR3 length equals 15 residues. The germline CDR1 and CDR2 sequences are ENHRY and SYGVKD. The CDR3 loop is CAISGPGRLDYGYTF. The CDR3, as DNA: TGTGCCATCAGTGGCCCAGGTCGTTTGGACTATGGCTACACCTTC.

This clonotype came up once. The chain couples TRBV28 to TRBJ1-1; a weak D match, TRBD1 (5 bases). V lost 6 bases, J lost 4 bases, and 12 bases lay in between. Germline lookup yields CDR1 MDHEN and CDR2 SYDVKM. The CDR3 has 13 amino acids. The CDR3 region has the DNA TGTGCCAGCAGGGTTCAGGGCCTCACTGAAGCTTTCTTT. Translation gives CASRVQGLTEAFF.

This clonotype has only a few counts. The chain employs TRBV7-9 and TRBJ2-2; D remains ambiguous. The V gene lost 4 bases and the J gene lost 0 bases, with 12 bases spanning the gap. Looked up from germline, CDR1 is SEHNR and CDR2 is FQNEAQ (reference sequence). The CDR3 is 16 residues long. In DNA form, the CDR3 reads TGTGCCAGCAGCTCCCCCTCGGGCACGAACACCGGGGAGCTGTTTTTT. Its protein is CASSSPSGTNTGELFF. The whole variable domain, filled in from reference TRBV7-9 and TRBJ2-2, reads DTGVSQNPRHKITKRGQNVTFRCDPISEHNRLYWYRQTLGQGPEFLTYFQNEAQLEKSRLLSDRFSAERPKGSFSTLEIQRTEQGDSAMYLCASSSPSGTNTGELFFGEGSRLTVL.

The CDR3 nucleotides are TGTGCCAGCAGCTTAGGCCGGCCGGGGGAGCAGTACTTC. It translates to CASSLGRPGEQYF. The J gene is TRBJ2-7, the V gene TRBV7-9; D may be TRBD2 (5 bases). With 1 base removed from V and 7 bases from J, the gap between germline ends came to 11 bases. Germline CDR1 SEHNR, CDR2 FQNEAQ (reference sequence). CDR3 length equals 13 residues.

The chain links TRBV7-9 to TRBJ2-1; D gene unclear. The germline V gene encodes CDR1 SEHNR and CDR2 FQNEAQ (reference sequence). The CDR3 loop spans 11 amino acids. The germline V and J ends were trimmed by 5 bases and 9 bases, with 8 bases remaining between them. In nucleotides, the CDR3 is TGTGCCAGCAGCCCTTCGGCTGAGCAGTTCTTC. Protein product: CASSPSAEQFF. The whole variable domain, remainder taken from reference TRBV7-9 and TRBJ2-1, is DTGVSQNPRHKITKRGQNVTFRCDPISEHNRLYWYRQTLGQGPEFLTYFQNEAQLEKSRLLSDRFSAERPKGSFSTLEIQRTEQGDSAMYLCASSPSAEQFFGPGTRLTVL.

Here the CDR3 reads CASSPIIPSGSGGELFF. In DNA form, the CDR3 reads TGCGCCAGCAGCCCTATTATACCGAGCGGGAGCGGCGGGGAGCTGTTTTTT. This rearrangement joins TRBV5-1 to TRBJ2-2; 8 positions match TRBD2. The germline gives CDR1 SGHRS, CDR2 YFSETQ. The CDR3 is made up of 17 amino acids. Trimming at V came to 4 bases and at J to 7 bases, leaving 15 bases not matched to a gene.

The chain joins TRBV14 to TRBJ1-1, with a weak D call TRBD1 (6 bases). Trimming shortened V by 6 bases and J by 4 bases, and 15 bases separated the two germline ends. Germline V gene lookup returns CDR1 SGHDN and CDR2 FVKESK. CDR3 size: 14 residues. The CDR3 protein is CASRPTGTGTEAFF. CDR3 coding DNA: TGTGCCAGCAGACCAACAGGGACGGGCACTGAAGCTTTCTTT.

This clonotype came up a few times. The chain's CDR3 is CASSPPSGSYNEQFF. In nucleotides, the CDR3 is TGTGCCAGCAGCCCCCCCAGCGGCTCCTACAATGAGCAGTTCTTC. The genes are TRBV13 and TRBJ2-1; D possibly corresponds to TRBD2 (5 bases). Deletions cut 5 bases from V and 0 bases from J, with 11 bases between. This CDR3 is built from 15 residues. Germline CDR1 and CDR2: PRHDT and FYEKMQ (reference sequence). The variable domain in full, completed from reference TRBV13 and TRBJ2-1, reads AAGVIQSPRHLIKEKRETATLKCYPIPRHDTVYWYQQGPGQDPQFLISFYEKMQSDKGSIPDRFSAQQFSDYHSELNMSSLELGDSALYFCASSPPSGSYNEQFFGPGTRLTVL.

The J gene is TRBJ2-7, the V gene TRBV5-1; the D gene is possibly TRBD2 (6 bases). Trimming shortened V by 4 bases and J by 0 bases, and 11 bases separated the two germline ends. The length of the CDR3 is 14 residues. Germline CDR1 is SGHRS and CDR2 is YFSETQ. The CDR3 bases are TGCGCCAGCAGCCCCGGGGACTTCTCCTACGAGCAGTACGTC. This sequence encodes CASSPGDFSYEQYV.

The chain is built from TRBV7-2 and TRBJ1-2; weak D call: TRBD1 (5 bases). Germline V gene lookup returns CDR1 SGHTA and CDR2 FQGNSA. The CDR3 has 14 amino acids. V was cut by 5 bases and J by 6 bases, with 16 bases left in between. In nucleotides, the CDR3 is TGTGCCAGCAGCACGACTCCGACCAGGGATGGCTACACCTTC. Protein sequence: CASSTTPTRDGYTF.

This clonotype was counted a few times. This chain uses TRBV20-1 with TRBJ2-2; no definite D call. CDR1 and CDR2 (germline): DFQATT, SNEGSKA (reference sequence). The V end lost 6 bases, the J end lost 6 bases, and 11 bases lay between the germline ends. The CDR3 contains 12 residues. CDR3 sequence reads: CSAYQGPGELFF. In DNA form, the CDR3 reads TGCAGTGCCTACCAAGGCCCCGGGGAGCTGTTTTTT.

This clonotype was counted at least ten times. In DNA, the CDR3 is TGTGCCAGCAGCCCTCAAGCGGATGAGCAGTTCTTC. It specifies CASSPQADEQFF. This chain uses TRBV3-1 with TRBJ2-1; D might be TRBD2 (5 bases). The CDR3 totals 12 residues. Per the germline V gene, CDR1 is LGHDT and CDR2 is YNNKEL (reference sequence). The V end was cut by 4 bases, the J end by 8 bases, with 9 bases between.

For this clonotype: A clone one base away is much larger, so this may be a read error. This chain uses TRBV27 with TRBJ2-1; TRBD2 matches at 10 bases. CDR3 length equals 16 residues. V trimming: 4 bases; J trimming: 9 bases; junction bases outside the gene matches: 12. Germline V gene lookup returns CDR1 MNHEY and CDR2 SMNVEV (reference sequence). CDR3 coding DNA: TGTGCCAGCAGTTCAGGGTCTAAGCTAGCGGGAGTTGAGCAGTTCTTC. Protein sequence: CASSSGSKLAGVEQFF.

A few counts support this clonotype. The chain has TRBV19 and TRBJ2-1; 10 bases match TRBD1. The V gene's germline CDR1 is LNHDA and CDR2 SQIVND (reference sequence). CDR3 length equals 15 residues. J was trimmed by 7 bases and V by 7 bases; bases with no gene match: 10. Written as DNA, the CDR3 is TGTGCCAGTACTAATCTGGGACAGGGGATTAATGAGCAGTTCTTC. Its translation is CASTNLGQGINEQFF.

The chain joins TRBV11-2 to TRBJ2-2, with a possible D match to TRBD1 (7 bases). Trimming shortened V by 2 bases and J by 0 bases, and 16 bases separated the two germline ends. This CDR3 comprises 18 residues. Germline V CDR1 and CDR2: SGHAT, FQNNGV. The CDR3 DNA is TGTGCCAGCAGCTTAACACTCTTCAGGGGGGCGAACACCGGGGAGCTGTTTTTT. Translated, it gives CASSLTLFRGANTGELFF.

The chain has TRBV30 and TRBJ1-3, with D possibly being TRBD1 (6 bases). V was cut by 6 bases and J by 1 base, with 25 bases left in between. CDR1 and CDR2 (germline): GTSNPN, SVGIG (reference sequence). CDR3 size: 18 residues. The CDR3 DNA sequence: TGTGCCTGCGAATTCACAGGGCCTCACTCATCTTCTGGAAACACCATATATTTT. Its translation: CACEFTGPHSSSGNTIYF.

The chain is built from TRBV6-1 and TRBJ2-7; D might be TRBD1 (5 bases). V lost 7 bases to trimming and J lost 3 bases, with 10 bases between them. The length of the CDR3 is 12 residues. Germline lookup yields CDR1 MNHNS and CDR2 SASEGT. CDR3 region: CASTSTVYEQYV. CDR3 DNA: TGTGCCAGCACTTCGACAGTCTACGAGCAGTACGTC.

The CDR3 sequence: CSARTSGRASNQETQYF. The CDR3, as DNA: TGCAGTGCCAGGACTAGCGGGAGGGCCTCGAACCAAGAGACCCAGTACTTC. The rearrangement links TRBV20-1 to TRBJ2-5; 15 nucleotides agree with TRBD2. The CDR3 is made up of 17 amino acids. The trim removed 6 bases at V and 0 bases at J, leaving 8 bases unmatched. Germline CDR1 is DFQATT and CDR2 is SNEGSKA (reference sequence).

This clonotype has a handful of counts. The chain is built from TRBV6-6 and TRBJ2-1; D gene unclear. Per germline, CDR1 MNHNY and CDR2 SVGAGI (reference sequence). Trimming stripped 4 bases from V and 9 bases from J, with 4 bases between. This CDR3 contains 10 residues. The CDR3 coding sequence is TGTGCCAGCAGTTCCGGTGAGCAGTTCTTC. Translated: CASSSGEQFF.

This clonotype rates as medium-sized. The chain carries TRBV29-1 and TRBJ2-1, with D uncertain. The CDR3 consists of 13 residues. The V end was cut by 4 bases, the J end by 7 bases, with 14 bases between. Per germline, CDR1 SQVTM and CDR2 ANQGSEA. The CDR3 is CSVVEVTLNEQFF. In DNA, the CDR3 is TGCAGCGTTGTTGAGGTCACCCTTAATGAGCAGTTCTTC.

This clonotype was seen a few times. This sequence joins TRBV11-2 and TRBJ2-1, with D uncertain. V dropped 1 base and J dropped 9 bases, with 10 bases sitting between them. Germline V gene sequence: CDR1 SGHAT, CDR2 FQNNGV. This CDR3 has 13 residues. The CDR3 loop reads CASSLVRVAEQFF. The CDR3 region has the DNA TGTGCCAGCAGCTTAGTACGCGTTGCTGAGCAGTTCTTC.

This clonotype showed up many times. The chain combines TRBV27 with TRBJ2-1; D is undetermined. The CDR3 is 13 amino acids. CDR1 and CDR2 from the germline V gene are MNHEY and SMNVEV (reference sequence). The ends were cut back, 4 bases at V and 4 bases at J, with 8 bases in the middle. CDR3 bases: TGTGCCAGCAGTTCATCTAATTACAATGAGCAGTTCTTC. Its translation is CASSSSNYNEQFF.

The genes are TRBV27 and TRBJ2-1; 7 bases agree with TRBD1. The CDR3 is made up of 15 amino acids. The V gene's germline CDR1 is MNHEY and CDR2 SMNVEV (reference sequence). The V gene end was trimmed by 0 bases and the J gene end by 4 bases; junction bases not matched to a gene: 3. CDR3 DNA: TGTGCCAGCAGTTTATCCTTGGGACAGTACAATGAGCAGTTCTTC. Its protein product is CASSLSLGQYNEQFF.

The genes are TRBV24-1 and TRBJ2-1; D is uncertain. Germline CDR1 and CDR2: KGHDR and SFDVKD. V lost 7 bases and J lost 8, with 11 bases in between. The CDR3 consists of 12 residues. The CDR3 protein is CATRGQTDEQFF. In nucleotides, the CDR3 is TGTGCCACCAGGGGCCAAACCGATGAGCAGTTCTTC.

The DNA for the CDR3 is TGTGCCAGTACCCGGACAGGGATCTCAGTTATGAACACTGAAGCTTTCTTT. Translation: CASTRTGISVMNTEAFF. V is TRBV19 and J is TRBJ1-1; 8 nucleotides match TRBD1. This CDR3 region has 17 residues. The germline CDR1 and CDR2 sequences are LNHDA and SQIVND (reference sequence). Trimming at V came to 7 bases and at J to 0 bases, leaving 13 bases not matched to a gene.

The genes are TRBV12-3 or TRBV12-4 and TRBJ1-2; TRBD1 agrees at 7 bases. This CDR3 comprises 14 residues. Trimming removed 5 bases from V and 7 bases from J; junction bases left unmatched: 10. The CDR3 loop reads CASSQTTGTIGYTF. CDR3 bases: TGTGCCAGCAGTCAAACGACAGGGACGATTGGCTACACCTTC.

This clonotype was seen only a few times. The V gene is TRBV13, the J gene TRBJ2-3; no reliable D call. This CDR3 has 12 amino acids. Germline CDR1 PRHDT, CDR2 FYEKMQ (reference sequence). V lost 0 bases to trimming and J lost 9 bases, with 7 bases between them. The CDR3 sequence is CASSLGSNTQYF. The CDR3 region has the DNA TGTGCCAGCAGCTTAGGCTCCAACACGCAGTATTTT.